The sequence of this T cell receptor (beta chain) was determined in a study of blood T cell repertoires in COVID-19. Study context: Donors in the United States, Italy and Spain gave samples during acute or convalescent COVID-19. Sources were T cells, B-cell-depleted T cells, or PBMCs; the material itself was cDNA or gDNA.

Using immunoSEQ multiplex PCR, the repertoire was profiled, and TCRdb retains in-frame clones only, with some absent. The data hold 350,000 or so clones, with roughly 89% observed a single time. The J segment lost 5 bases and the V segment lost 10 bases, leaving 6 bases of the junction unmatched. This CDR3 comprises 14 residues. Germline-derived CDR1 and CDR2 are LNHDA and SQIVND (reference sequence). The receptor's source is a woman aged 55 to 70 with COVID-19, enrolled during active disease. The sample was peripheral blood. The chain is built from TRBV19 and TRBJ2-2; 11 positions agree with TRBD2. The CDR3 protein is CATIAGGRTGELFF. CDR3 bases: TGTGCCACCATAGCGGGGGGGAGAACCGGGGAGCTGTTTTTT. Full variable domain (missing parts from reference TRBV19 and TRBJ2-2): DGGITQSPKYLFRKEGQNVTLSCEQNLNHDAMYWYRQDPGQGLRLIYYSQIVNDFQKGDIAEGYSVSREKKESFPLTVTSAQKNPTAFYLCATIAGGRTGELFFGEGSRLTVL.